This TCR beta chain was identified during a study of blood T cell repertoires in COVID-19. Study details: Sample material is recorded as cDNA or gDNA derived from T cells, B-cell-depleted T cells, or PBMCs.

Those who participated ranged in age from about 18 to 89 years and resided in about two dozen US areas. Which cohort a participant joined came from the clinical history participants gave. Trimming removed 1 base from V and 0 bases from J; junction bases left unmatched: 5. The CDR3 totals 17 residues. Germline assignment: CDR1 KGHSH and CDR2 LQKENI. Sequenced by immunoSEQ multiplex PCR; TCRdb stores in-frame clones only, minus some. The table shows approximately 440,000 clones, with 90% occurring only once. The sequencing input was PBMCs or T cells enriched from blood (not recorded which). The gene calls are TRBV18 and TRBJ1-3, with 8 bases identical to TRBD1. This TCR was recovered from a man between 18 and 35 years old who had recovered from COVID-19. The chain's CDR3 is CASSPRTGGDSGNTIYF. CDR3 coding DNA: TGTGCCAGCTCACCACGAACAGGGGGAGACTCTGGAAACACCATATATTTT.